Here is one T cell receptor (beta chain) with its context. These data belong to a study of blood T cell repertoires in COVID-19. Study summary: Samples of COVID-19 (acute and convalescent) were obtained from the United States, Italy and Spain. T cells, B-cell-depleted T cells, or PBMCs supplied cDNA or gDNA.

CDR1 is LNHNV, CDR2 YYDKDF, per germline (reference sequence). The CDR3 is 16 amino acids. Trimming took off 2 bases at V and 2 bases at J, with 15 bases between the two ends. Study processing details: Reference gene primer amplification in the assay estimated nucleated cell counts. Clones were read by immunoSEQ multiplex PCR, and TCRdb kept only the in-frame ones, dropping some. V, J and clone size are those of that table, while D and trimming were read from the DNA. The table records under 50,000 clones, approximately 84% of them present only once. V gene TRBV15 combines with J gene TRBJ2-5, with D tentatively TRBD2 (5 bases). Material for sequencing was peripheral blood. This clonotype originated in a man aged 45-65 years with active COVID-19. CDR3 residues: CATSRPEEGAQETQYF. DNA of the CDR3: TGTGCCACCAGCAGACCCGAAGAGGGAGCGCAAGAGACCCAGTACTTC.